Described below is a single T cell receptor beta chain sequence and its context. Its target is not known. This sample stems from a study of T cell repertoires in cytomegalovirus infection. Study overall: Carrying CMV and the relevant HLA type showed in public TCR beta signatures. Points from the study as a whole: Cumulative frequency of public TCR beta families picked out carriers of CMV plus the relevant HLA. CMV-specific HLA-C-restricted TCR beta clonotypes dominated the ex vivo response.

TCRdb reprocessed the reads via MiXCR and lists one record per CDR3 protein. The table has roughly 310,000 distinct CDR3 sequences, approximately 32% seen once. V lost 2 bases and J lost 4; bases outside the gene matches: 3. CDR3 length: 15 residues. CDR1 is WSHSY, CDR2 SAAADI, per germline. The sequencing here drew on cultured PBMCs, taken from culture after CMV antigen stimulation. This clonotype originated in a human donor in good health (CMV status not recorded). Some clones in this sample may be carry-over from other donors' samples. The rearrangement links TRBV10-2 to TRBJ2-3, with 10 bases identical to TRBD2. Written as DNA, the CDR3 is TGCGCCAGCAGTGAGCCCAGCGGGGGGGCAGATACGCAGTATTTT. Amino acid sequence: CASSEPSGGADTQYF.